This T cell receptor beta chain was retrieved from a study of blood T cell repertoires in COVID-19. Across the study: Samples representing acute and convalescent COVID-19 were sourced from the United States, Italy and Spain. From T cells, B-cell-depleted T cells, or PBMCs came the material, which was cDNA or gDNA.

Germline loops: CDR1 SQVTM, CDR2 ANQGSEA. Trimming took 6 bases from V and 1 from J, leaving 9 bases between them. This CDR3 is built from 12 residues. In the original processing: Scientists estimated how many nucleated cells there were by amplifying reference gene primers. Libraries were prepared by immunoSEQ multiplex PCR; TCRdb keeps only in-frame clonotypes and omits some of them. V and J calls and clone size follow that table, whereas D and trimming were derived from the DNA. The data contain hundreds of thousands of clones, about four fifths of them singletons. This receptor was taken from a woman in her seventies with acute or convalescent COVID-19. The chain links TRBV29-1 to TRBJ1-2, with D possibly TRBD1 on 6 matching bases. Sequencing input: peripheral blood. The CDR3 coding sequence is TGCAGCGTAAAAGGGGGTAACTATGGCTACACCTTC. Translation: CSVKGGNYGYTF.